A single TCR beta chain is shown here with its context. Its specific antigen is unknown. Nothing much larger sits one base from this clone, and base qualities are not available. The sample is drawn from a study of T cell responses to AZD1222 COVID-19 vaccine (dated by TCRdb to about 2021). General notes on the study: A total of 233 trial participants underwent TCR sequencing, of whom approximately 200 had received two doses of AZD1222 and approximately 26 had received two doses of the MenACWY control vaccine. Trial participants were enrolled into age subgroups of 18-55, 56-69 and 70-plus years, which contained approximately 150, 30 and 60 TCR-sequenced participants, respectively. What the study reported, not specific to this receptor: CD4 TCRs associated with the vaccine covered the entire spike protein, and the dominant responses were in regions 160-218 and 743-854. Conclusions about previously exposed vaccinees are limited because only 5 or 6 AZD1222 recipients were SARS-CoV-2 seropositive at baseline. Because no day 14 peak-response samples were available, the repertoires could be characterized only after the peak T cell response. The 56-69-year group was small, and its depth increase did not reach significance, likely because of low power. After two AZD1222 doses, spike-specific TCR breadth and depth were significantly higher than at day 0 and than in MenACWY recipients. Participants were mostly white British, with more females than males. The authors suggested clonal diversity may have been underestimated. Nearly half of unique spike-specific TCRs reportedly recognized epitopes outside regions mutated in the B.1.351 and B.1.1.7 variants.

The CDR3 regions of human TCRbeta chains were analyzed by immunosequencing. The original methods were these. TCRs in the repertoires were matched against a reference library of SARS-CoV-2-specific TCRs that had been generated with the MIRA antigen-specificity platform. Breadth was defined as the fraction of unique TCRs that were SARS-CoV-2-associated. Depth was defined as the fraction of total T cells that were SARS-CoV-2-associated. Using the MIRA data, every spike-specific TCR was mapped to the spike region that the TCR reacted to and assigned to either a CD4 or a CD8 class. Log10-transformed breadth and depth values were compared by one-way ANOVA with Sidak's multiple comparisons tests. The immuneACCESS repertoire file appears here via TCRdb, limited to in-frame rearrangements. These files lack a portion of the clones; in checked studies, under half of the deficit traces to unresolved V genes, and the cause of the others is not known. Clone size and V and J calls were adopted from that table, with D and trimming inferred from the DNA. Across this sample there are some 150,000 clones, with 86% seen only once. 5.5% of the sample is in the top ten clones.

The meaning of the sample's time point label: baseline before first vaccination. The sample's treatment or condition label is to be understood as: meningococcal conjugate vaccine given as trial control. The vaccinee samples were drawn from two UK trials, COV001 and COV002, one of which was a single-blind randomized controlled phase 2/3 trial testing AZD1222 (ChAdOx1 nCoV-19) in healthy adults. For TCRbeta chain sequencing, PBMC samples were collected from trial participants at day 0 and at day 28 after the second dose. For CDR1 and CDR2, the germline V gene lists SGHRS and YFSETQ. V and J are truncated by 0 bases and 0 bases respectively, leaving an intervening sequence of 15 bases. Its CDR3 holds 17 amino acids, cysteine through phenylalanine. Only the CDR3 DNA is retained, 51 bases long and in frame from the first base.

The origin of this receptor is an adult in good health. The material sequenced was peripheral blood, taken on day 0 of MenACWY control vaccination. The chain employs TRBV5-1 and TRBJ1-1; a confident D gene designation cannot be given. The DNA is TGCGCCAGCAGCTTGGTGAGGTTCGCAGATATGAACACTGAAGCTTTCTTT. This is translated as CASSLVRFADMNTEAFF.